The 5 T cell receptor beta chains given below trace back to one sample, sequenced in a study of long-term antiretroviral therapy in people with HIV. Researchers report immunoSEQ v3.0 was run at survey level. Assay: immunoSEQ multiplex PCR; the TCRdb copy retains only in-frame clones and omits some. The sample shows tens of thousands of clones, about 88% of them seen only once. The material was unsorted PBMCs, obtained roughly 2.9 years before starting antiretroviral therapy. These receptors all stem from a woman aged 25 to 39 with HIV.

This sequence joins TRBV7-2 and TRBJ2-1, with 14 bases matching TRBD2. The CDR3 loop spans 15 amino acids. V lost 5 bases and J lost 7; bases outside the gene matches: 4. Looked up from germline, CDR1 is SGHTA and CDR2 is FQGNSA. CDR3 sequence reads: CASSPGTSGGNEQFF. The CDR3 nucleotides read TGTGCCAGCAGCCCAGGGACTAGCGGGGGAAATGAGCAGTTCTTC.

About this clone itself: Other nucleotide sequences in the sample specify the same CDR3. This chain links TRBV18 with TRBJ1-6, with 11 positions matching TRBD1. The CDR3 covers 15 residues. CDR1 KGHSH and CDR2 LQKENI come from the germline V gene. The V segment lost 0 bases and the J segment 9 bases; nucleotides outside the gene matches: 1. This CDR3 is CASSPPGQGGSPLHF. The CDR3 nucleotides read TGTGCCAGCTCACCACCGGGACAGGGGGGTTCACCCCTCCACTTT.

The chain combines TRBV30 with TRBJ1-1; tentative D call: TRBD1 (5 bases). The V and J ends lost 4 bases and 0 bases respectively, with 12 bases between them. Germline lookup yields CDR1 GTSNPN and CDR2 SVGIG (reference sequence). There are 14 residues in the CDR3. CDR3 nucleotide sequence: TGTGCCTGGACAACGGGACGGTTGAACACTGAAGCTTTCTTT. This translates into CAWTTGRLNTEAFF.

The chain is built from TRBV2 and TRBJ2-5; 7 nucleotides line up with TRBD1. Losses at the gene ends were 4 bases for V and 2 bases for J; bases not matched to a gene: 7. Germline CDR1 reads SNHLY; CDR2 reads FYNNEI. The CDR3 runs 15 residues. Here the CDR3 reads CASSGQGKGQETQYF. The CDR3 DNA follows: TGTGCCAGCAGTGGACAGGGAAAAGGACAAGAGACCCAGTACTTC.

The CDR3 spells CASSQVYDYGYTF. The DNA for the CDR3 is TGCGCCAGCAGCCAAGTGTACGACTATGGCTACACCTTC. The rearrangement joins TRBV4-1 to TRBJ1-2; D gene uncertain. Trimming removed 1 base at V and 3 bases at J, with 6 bases between. CDR3 length: 13 amino acids. Germline-derived CDR1 and CDR2 are MGHRA and YSYEKL.